This is a list of T cell receptor beta chains from one sample in a study of vaccination effects on CD4 cells after COVID-19. The antigens for these receptors are not known. The repertoire was sequenced with immunoSEQ multiplex PCR; TCRdb's copy has only in-frame clones and lacks some. The sample has under 80,000 clones; under 85% are singletons. The sample consisted of CD4+ T cells from PBMCs cultured with HIV peptides, taken before COVID-19 vaccination. The receptors stem from a human donor who had a prior SARS-CoV-2 infection. Each CDR3 is given with its conserved first and last residue. A D gene is named only where the DNA matches it firmly. Size is omitted from some rows. Given values are once, few, many or a class for expanded clones.

clone_size: .; cdr3_length: 15; j_call: TRBJ2-7; d_call: .; v_call: TRBV7-9; cdr3_aa: CASTNVLVDRYEQYF; cdr3_nt: TGTGCCAGCACCAACGTTTTAGTCGATCGCTACGAGCAGTACTTC
clone_size: once; cdr3_length: 16; j_call: TRBJ2-2; d_call: .; v_call: TRBV4-2; cdr3_aa: CASSQEPGVLAGELFF; cdr3_nt: TGTGCCAGCAGCCAAGAGCCGGGAGTGCTAGCCGGGGAGCTGTTTTTT
clone_size: .; cdr3_length: 14; j_call: TRBJ1-2; d_call: TRBD1; v_call: TRBV28; cdr3_aa: CASSLLGQGYGYTF; cdr3_nt: TGTGCCAGCAGTTTACTGGGACAGGGCTATGGCTACACCTTC
clone_size: .; cdr3_length: 15; j_call: TRBJ1-1; d_call: .; v_call: TRBV7-8; cdr3_aa: CASSKREGIDTEAFF; cdr3_nt: TGTGCCAGCAGCAAGCGGGAGGGTATCGACACTGAAGCTTTCTTT
clone_size: .; cdr3_length: 11; j_call: TRBJ1-2; d_call: .; v_call: TRBV29-1; cdr3_aa: CSVTGLDGYTF; cdr3_nt: TGCAGCGTCACAGGGCTAGATGGCTACACCTTC
clone_size: .; cdr3_length: 14; j_call: TRBJ2-3; d_call: TRBD2; v_call: TRBV7-3; cdr3_aa: CASSSLAGTDTQYF; cdr3_nt: TGTGCCAGCAGCTCACTAGCGGGCACAGATACGCAGTATTTT
clone_size: .; cdr3_length: 16; j_call: TRBJ1-5; d_call: .; v_call: TRBV4-1; cdr3_aa: CASSQVDLGFRQPQHF; cdr3_nt: TGCGCCAGCAGCCAAGTTGATCTTGGTTTCAGGCAGCCCCAGCATTTT
clone_size: .; cdr3_length: 17; j_call: TRBJ2-7; d_call: TRBD2; v_call: TRBV4-1; cdr3_aa: CASSQVWASGIQYEQYF; cdr3_nt: TGCGCCAGCAGCCAAGTTTGGGCTAGCGGGATACAGTACGAGCAGTACTTC
clone_size: once; cdr3_length: 13; j_call: TRBJ1-2; d_call: TRBD1; v_call: TRBV2; cdr3_aa: CASSPDRGSGYTF; cdr3_nt: TGTGCCAGCAGTCCAGACAGGGGAAGTGGCTACACCTTC
clone_size: .; cdr3_length: 16; j_call: TRBJ2-3; d_call: .; v_call: TRBV5-1; cdr3_aa: CASSGEALGVTDTQYF; cdr3_nt: TGCGCCAGCAGCGGGGAAGCACTGGGGGTCACAGATACGCAGTATTTT
clone_size: .; cdr3_length: 15; j_call: TRBJ2-7; d_call: .; v_call: TRBV7-2; cdr3_aa: CASSHADRGPLEQYF; cdr3_nt: TGTGCCAGCAGCCACGCCGACCGGGGGCCCCTTGAGCAGTACTTC
clone_size: few; cdr3_length: 14; j_call: TRBJ1-5; d_call: TRBD1; v_call: TRBV12-5; cdr3_aa: CASGLTGNNQPQHF; cdr3_nt: TGTGCTAGTGGCCTGACAGGGAACAATCAGCCCCAGCATTTT
clone_size: .; cdr3_length: 13; j_call: TRBJ1-1; d_call: TRBD1; v_call: TRBV24-1; cdr3_aa: CATTRAGGTEAFF; cdr3_nt: TGTGCCACCACCAGGGCAGGGGGCACTGAAGCTTTCTTT
clone_size: .; cdr3_length: 14; j_call: TRBJ1-1; d_call: .; v_call: TRBV5-5; cdr3_aa: CASSWDPLNTEAFF; cdr3_nt: TGTGCCAGCAGCTGGGATCCGCTGAACACTGAAGCTTTCTTT
clone_size: .; cdr3_length: 14; j_call: TRBJ1-3; d_call: .; v_call: TRBV6-5; cdr3_aa: CAAASGVGGNTIYF; cdr3_nt: TGTGCCGCGGCTTCAGGGGTCGGTGGAAACACCATATATTTT
clone_size: .; cdr3_length: 13; j_call: TRBJ1-1; d_call: .; v_call: TRBV12-3/TRBV12-4; cdr3_aa: CASSWTGDTEAFF; cdr3_nt: TGTGCCAGCAGTTGGACGGGCGACACTGAAGCTTTCTTT
clone_size: .; cdr3_length: 16; j_call: TRBJ2-2; d_call: TRBD2; v_call: TRBV7-9; cdr3_aa: CASSPLGGMNTGELFF; cdr3_nt: TGTGCCAGCAGCCCTCTCGGGGGGATGAACACCGGGGAGCTGTTTTTT
clone_size: few; cdr3_length: 14; j_call: TRBJ1-3; d_call: .; v_call: TRBV2; cdr3_aa: CASIELTSGNTIYF; cdr3_nt: TGTGCCAGCATAGAATTAACCTCTGGAAACACCATATATTTT
clone_size: .; cdr3_length: 14; j_call: TRBJ2-7; d_call: .; v_call: TRBV7-3; cdr3_aa: CASSLNPGVNEQYF; cdr3_nt: TGTGCCAGCAGCTTAAATCCAGGGGTTAACGAGCAGTACTTC
clone_size: .; cdr3_length: 15; j_call: TRBJ2-5; d_call: .; v_call: TRBV3-1/TRBV3-2; cdr3_aa: CASSQGRYGGETQYF; cdr3_nt: TGTGCCAGCAGCCAGGGGAGGTATGGGGGAGAGACCCAGTACTTC
clone_size: once; cdr3_length: 13; j_call: TRBJ1-2; d_call: .; v_call: TRBV11-2; cdr3_aa: CASSLVLGDGYTF; cdr3_nt: TGTGCCAGCAGCTTGGTTTTGGGGGACGGCTACACCTTC
clone_size: .; cdr3_length: 13; j_call: TRBJ1-1; d_call: .; v_call: TRBV12-3/TRBV12-4; cdr3_aa: CASSLEWVSQAFF; cdr3_nt: TGTGCCAGCAGTTTAGAATGGGTGTCTCAAGCTTTCTTT
clone_size: .; cdr3_length: 18; j_call: TRBJ2-1; d_call: .; v_call: TRBV5-4; cdr3_aa: CASSLGLLGGGTYNEQFF; cdr3_nt: TGTGCCAGCAGCTTGGGACTGTTGGGCGGGGGCACCTACAATGAGCAGTTCTTC
clone_size: .; cdr3_length: 15; j_call: TRBJ2-1; d_call: TRBD1; v_call: TRBV11-2; cdr3_aa: CASSQRTGGYNEQFF; cdr3_nt: TGTGCCAGCAGCCAAAGGACAGGGGGCTACAATGAGCAGTTCTTC
clone_size: .; cdr3_length: 12; j_call: TRBJ1-1; d_call: .; v_call: TRBV18; cdr3_aa: CASSAAGREAFF; cdr3_nt: TGTGCCAGCTCAGCCGCAGGGAGGGAAGCTTTCTTT
clone_size: .; cdr3_length: 14; j_call: TRBJ2-7; d_call: .; v_call: TRBV7-2; cdr3_aa: CASSPRWAAREQYF; cdr3_nt: TGTGCCAGCAGCCCCCGGTGGGCGGCGAGGGAGCAGTACTTC
clone_size: .; cdr3_length: 15; j_call: TRBJ1-2; d_call: TRBD1; v_call: TRBV19; cdr3_aa: CASSFPGQTLYGYTF; cdr3_nt: TGTGCCAGTAGTTTCCCGGGACAGACACTCTATGGCTACACCTTC
clone_size: .; cdr3_length: 17; j_call: TRBJ1-5; d_call: .; v_call: TRBV10-1; cdr3_aa: CASSDSPSGVGNQPQHF; cdr3_nt: TGCGCCAGCAGTGATAGCCCCTCGGGCGTAGGCAATCAGCCCCAGCATTTT
clone_size: .; cdr3_length: 15; j_call: TRBJ1-5; d_call: .; v_call: TRBV2; cdr3_aa: CASRRQRGSNQPQHF; cdr3_nt: TGTGCCAGCAGGAGACAAAGGGGGAGCAATCAGCCCCAGCATTTT
clone_size: few; cdr3_length: 15; j_call: TRBJ1-4; d_call: .; v_call: TRBV9; cdr3_aa: CASSGAGVGYEKLFF; cdr3_nt: TGTGCCAGCAGCGGGGCGGGGGTCGGGTACGAAAAACTGTTTTTT
clone_size: .; cdr3_length: 15; j_call: TRBJ1-3; d_call: .; v_call: TRBV2; cdr3_aa: CASRDRPSTGNTIYF; cdr3_nt: TGTGCCAGCAGAGACAGGCCCTCAACTGGAAACACCATATATTTT
clone_size: .; cdr3_length: 16; j_call: TRBJ2-2; d_call: .; v_call: TRBV15; cdr3_aa: CATSRDTGANTGELFF; cdr3_nt: TGTGCCACCAGCAGAGATACAGGAGCTAACACCGGGGAGCTGTTTTTT
clone_size: .; cdr3_length: 15; j_call: TRBJ2-3; d_call: TRBD1; v_call: TRBV25-1; cdr3_aa: CASSGFGQGADTQYF; cdr3_nt: TGTGCCAGCAGTGGCTTTGGACAGGGGGCAGATACGCAGTATTTT
clone_size: .; cdr3_length: 16; j_call: TRBJ1-2; d_call: TRBD1; v_call: TRBV7-2; cdr3_aa: CASSWTGGGVGYGYTF; cdr3_nt: TGTGCCAGCAGTTGGACAGGTGGAGGGGTTGGCTATGGCTACACCTTC
clone_size: .; cdr3_length: 14; j_call: TRBJ2-3; d_call: TRBD1; v_call: TRBV29-1; cdr3_aa: CSVRTGSITDTQYF; cdr3_nt: TGCAGCGTAAGGACAGGGTCAATCACAGATACGCAGTATTTT
clone_size: .; cdr3_length: 17; j_call: TRBJ2-1; d_call: TRBD2; v_call: TRBV5-1; cdr3_aa: CASTTSGRPIGHNEQFF; cdr3_nt: TGCGCCAGTACGACTAGCGGGAGGCCGATCGGTCACAATGAGCAGTTCTTC
clone_size: .; cdr3_length: 14; j_call: TRBJ1-1; d_call: .; v_call: TRBV5-1; cdr3_aa: CASSLSGGLTEAFF; cdr3_nt: TGCGCCAGCAGCTTGTCGGGGGGCTTAACTGAAGCTTTCTTT
clone_size: .; cdr3_length: 19; j_call: TRBJ1-1; d_call: TRBD1; v_call: TRBV23-1; cdr3_aa: CASSQSRHRDREKVTEAFF; cdr3_nt: TGCGCCAGCAGTCAATCAAGGCACCGGGACAGGGAGAAGGTCACTGAAGCTTTCTTT
clone_size: .; cdr3_length: 17; j_call: TRBJ2-1; d_call: .; v_call: TRBV9; cdr3_aa: CASSVGEGGAAYNEQFF; cdr3_nt: TGTGCCAGCAGCGTAGGGGAGGGGGGGGCCGCCTACAATGAGCAGTTCTTC
clone_size: .; cdr3_length: 14; j_call: TRBJ2-3; d_call: .; v_call: TRBV11-2; cdr3_aa: CASSRRGITDTQYF; cdr3_nt: TGTGCCAGCAGCCGTAGGGGCATCACAGATACGCAGTATTTT
clone_size: once; cdr3_length: 14; j_call: TRBJ1-2; d_call: .; v_call: TRBV6-5; cdr3_aa: CASGLDRSPYGYTF; cdr3_nt: TGTGCCAGCGGCCTCGACAGGTCCCCCTATGGCTACACCTTC
clone_size: .; cdr3_length: 12; j_call: TRBJ1-5; d_call: .; v_call: TRBV2; cdr3_aa: CASSGFGQPQHF; cdr3_nt: TGTGCCAGCAGTGGCTTCGGTCAGCCCCAGCATTTT
clone_size: few; cdr3_length: 16; j_call: TRBJ2-3; d_call: TRBD2; v_call: TRBV5-4; cdr3_aa: CASSKRTSGGWDTQYF; cdr3_nt: TGTGCCAGCAGCAAAAGGACTAGCGGTGGGTGGGATACGCAGTATTTT
clone_size: .; cdr3_length: 16; j_call: TRBJ2-1; d_call: TRBD1; v_call: TRBV14; cdr3_aa: CASRKSGTAIHNEQFF; cdr3_nt: TGTGCCAGCAGAAAGTCCGGGACAGCAATCCACAATGAGCAGTTCTTC
clone_size: .; cdr3_length: 13; j_call: TRBJ1-1; d_call: .; v_call: TRBV18; cdr3_aa: CASSFQSNTEAFF; cdr3_nt: TGTGCCAGCTCCTTCCAAAGTAACACTGAAGCTTTCTTT
clone_size: few; cdr3_length: 17; j_call: TRBJ2-3; d_call: TRBD2; v_call: TRBV11-2; cdr3_aa: CASSGMVVAGYTDTQYF; cdr3_nt: TGTGCCAGCAGCGGAATGGTGGTAGCGGGGTACACAGATACGCAGTATTTT
clone_size: many; cdr3_length: 19; j_call: TRBJ2-2; d_call: TRBD2; v_call: TRBV6-2/TRBV6-3; cdr3_aa: CASSYSSSGSRPNTGELFF; cdr3_nt: TGTGCCAGCAGTTACTCGTCTAGCGGGAGCCGTCCAAACACCGGGGAGCTGTTTTTT
clone_size: few; cdr3_length: 15; j_call: TRBJ2-2; d_call: TRBD2; v_call: TRBV11-3; cdr3_aa: CASSSSGRATGELFF; cdr3_nt: TGTGCCAGCAGCTCTAGCGGGAGGGCCACCGGGGAGCTGTTTTTT
clone_size: .; cdr3_length: 16; j_call: TRBJ2-7; d_call: .; v_call: TRBV6-1; cdr3_aa: CASSDVLARRDYEQYF; cdr3_nt: TGTGCCAGCAGTGACGTCCTAGCGAGGCGGGACTACGAGCAGTACTTC
clone_size: .; cdr3_length: 13; j_call: TRBJ2-1; d_call: .; v_call: TRBV2; cdr3_aa: CASSELTYNEQFF; cdr3_nt: TGTGCCAGCAGTGAGCTGACCTACAATGAGCAGTTCTTC
clone_size: .; cdr3_length: 14; j_call: TRBJ2-1; d_call: TRBD2; v_call: TRBV7-3; cdr3_aa: CASSLRGGVGEQFF; cdr3_nt: TGTGCCAGCAGCTTACGGGGGGGGGTTGGTGAGCAGTTCTTC
clone_size: once; cdr3_length: 20; j_call: TRBJ2-3; d_call: TRBD2; v_call: TRBV6-2/TRBV6-3; cdr3_aa: CASSPRTSGRGGEGTDTQYF; cdr3_nt: TGTGCCAGCAGTCCCCGGACTAGCGGGAGAGGTGGAGAGGGCACAGATACGCAGTATTTT
clone_size: .; cdr3_length: 14; j_call: TRBJ1-1; d_call: TRBD1; v_call: TRBV6-5; cdr3_aa: CASSYSLLTGGAFF; cdr3_nt: TGTGCCAGCAGTTACTCCCTTTTGACAGGGGGCGCTTTCTTT
clone_size: .; cdr3_length: 13; j_call: TRBJ1-1; d_call: .; v_call: TRBV12-3/TRBV12-4; cdr3_aa: CASRLTGSTEAFF; cdr3_nt: TGTGCCAGCAGACTTACAGGGTCCACTGAAGCTTTCTTT
clone_size: .; cdr3_length: 12; j_call: TRBJ1-1; d_call: .; v_call: TRBV9; cdr3_aa: CASGPRGTEAFF; cdr3_nt: TGTGCCAGCGGCCCTCGGGGGACTGAAGCTTTCTTT
clone_size: once; cdr3_length: 14; j_call: TRBJ2-2; d_call: .; v_call: TRBV11-2; cdr3_aa: CASSRRVSTGELFF; cdr3_nt: TGTGCCAGCAGCCGGAGAGTATCAACCGGGGAGCTGTTTTTT
clone_size: .; cdr3_length: 14; j_call: TRBJ1-2; d_call: .; v_call: TRBV11-2; cdr3_aa: CASSPGMVPFGYTF; cdr3_nt: TGTGCCAGCAGCCCAGGGATGGTCCCCTTTGGCTACACCTTC
clone_size: .; cdr3_length: 16; j_call: TRBJ1-6; d_call: TRBD1; v_call: TRBV7-9; cdr3_aa: CASSFWTGANNSPLHF; cdr3_nt: TGTGCCAGCAGCTTTTGGACAGGGGCGAATAATTCACCCCTCCACTTT
clone_size: .; cdr3_length: 15; j_call: TRBJ2-7; d_call: TRBD1; v_call: TRBV15; cdr3_aa: CATSRDSGDRGEQYF; cdr3_nt: TGTGCCACCAGCAGAGATTCAGGGGACAGGGGGGAGCAGTACTTC
clone_size: .; cdr3_length: 15; j_call: TRBJ2-1; d_call: .; v_call: TRBV7-3; cdr3_aa: CASSLVFGGNNEQFF; cdr3_nt: TGTGCCAGCAGCTTAGTCTTCGGCGGCAACAATGAGCAGTTCTTC